The clone carrying this TCR beta chain was recorded only once. Clones were read by immunoSEQ multiplex PCR, and TCRdb kept only the in-frame ones, dropping some. The sample shows about 710,000 clones, roughly 72% of them seen only once. V lost 3 bases to trimming and J lost 2 bases, with 11 bases between them. This CDR3 is built from 15 residues. Germline CDR1 reads MNHEY; CDR2 reads SMNVEV (reference sequence). The data originate from a study of shared clonotypes between healthy human individuals. Looking at the study overall: Each donor contributed plates that comprised three CD4 naive, three CD4 memory, two CD8 naive and one CD8 memory.

Specimen: memory CD4+ T cells sorted from blood. Described subset: CD45RA-negative fraction. This TCR was recovered from a woman between 25 and 40 years old in good health. V usage is TRBV27 and J usage is TRBJ1-5; D remains unclear. CDR3 coding DNA: TGTGCCAGCAGTTTTTCCGGGGTGGGCAATCAGCCCCAGCATTTT. This encodes CASSFSGVGNQPQHF.